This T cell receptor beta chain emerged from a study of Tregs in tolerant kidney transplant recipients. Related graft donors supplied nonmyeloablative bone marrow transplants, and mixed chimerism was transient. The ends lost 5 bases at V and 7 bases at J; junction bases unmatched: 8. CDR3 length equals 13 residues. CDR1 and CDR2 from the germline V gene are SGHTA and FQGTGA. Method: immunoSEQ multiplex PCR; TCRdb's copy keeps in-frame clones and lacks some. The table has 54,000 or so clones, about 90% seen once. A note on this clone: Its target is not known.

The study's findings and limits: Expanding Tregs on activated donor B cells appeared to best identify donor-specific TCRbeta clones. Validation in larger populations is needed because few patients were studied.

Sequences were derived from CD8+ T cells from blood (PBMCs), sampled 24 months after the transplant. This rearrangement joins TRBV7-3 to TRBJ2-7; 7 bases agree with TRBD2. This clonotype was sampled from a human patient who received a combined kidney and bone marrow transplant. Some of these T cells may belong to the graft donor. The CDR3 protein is CASSLEAGWEQYF. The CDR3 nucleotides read TGTGCCAGCAGCCTAGAAGCGGGGTGGGAGCAGTACTTC.